The 7 T cell receptor beta chains in this list originate from one sample, sequenced in a study of beta chain features in type 1 diabetes. Overall study findings and caveats: Within each of all four CD4+ subsets, Type 1 diabetes patients had TCRB CDR3s that were moderately but significantly shorter.

These receptors' targets are unknown. The entirety of the isolated RNA underwent reverse transcription, so expressed TCRB transcripts were sequenced. Only in-frame clones appear in the TCRdb table, and some are missing; sequencing was by immunoSEQ multiplex PCR. The repertoire includes 600,000 to 700,000 clones, 13% of them detected once, and 0.02% to 0.025% sits in the top ten. Sequences were obtained from naive CD4+ T cells from blood. The receptors shown here come from a man between 18 and 35 years old with type 1 diabetes.

This clone was seen a few times. CDR3 sequence (DNA): TGTGCCAGCAGCCCCGGGACAGTGTCCTACAATGAGCAGTTCTTC. It specifies CASSPGTVSYNEQFF. J is TRBJ2-1 and V is TRBV14; TRBD1 matches 7 bases. The CDR3 has 15 amino acids. Germline CDR1 is SGHDN and CDR2 is FVKESK. Trimming cost V 4 bases and J 1 base; bases outside gene matches: 4.

This clone was seen only a few times. This chain connects TRBV5-1 to TRBJ2-5; 9 bases line up with TRBD1. The CDR3 is 15 residues long. With V trimmed by 5 bases and J by 6 bases, 11 bases remained unmatched. Germline V gives CDR1 SGHRS, CDR2 YFSETQ. This chain's CDR3 is CASRPSTGGGKTQYF. The CDR3 DNA reads TGCGCCAGCAGGCCCTCGACAGGGGGTGGGAAGACCCAGTACTTC.

V gene TRBV30 combines with J gene TRBJ1-4; the D gene is possibly TRBD1 (5 bases). CDR3 length equals 13 residues. The germline V gene encodes CDR1 GTSNPN and CDR2 SVGIG (reference sequence). V gave up 0 bases and J gave up 8 bases, with 10 bases separating them. CDR3 coding DNA: TGTGCCTGGAGTGTACAGGCGGGGGAAAAACTGTTTTTT. This sequence encodes CAWSVQAGEKLFF.

In its sample, this clone was seen a few times. The rearrangement joins TRBV14 to TRBJ1-2; D is uncertain. V was pared by 0 bases and J by 5 bases, with 10 bases between. The CDR3 spans 14 residues. Looked up from germline, CDR1 is SGHDN and CDR2 is FVKESK. DNA of the CDR3: TGTGCCAGCAGCCAAGAACGGGCGAGGTATGGCTACACCTTC. Residues: CASSQERARYGYTF. Variable domain in full (rest from reference TRBV14 and TRBJ1-2): EAGVTQFPSHSVIEKGQTVTLRCDPISGHDNLYWYRRVMGKEIKFLLHFVKESKQDESGMPNNRFLAERTGGTYSTLKVQPAELEDSGVYFCASSQERARYGYTFGSGTRLTVV.

The chain uses TRBV6-5 and TRBJ1-2; no definite D call. The germline CDR1 and CDR2 sequences are MNHEY and SVGAGI. V shed 4 bases and J shed 1 base, with 13 bases lying between them. The CDR3 has 15 residues. For the CDR3, the DNA is TGTGCCAGCAGTTCCCTCACTGATAGTAACTATGGCTACACCTTC. It codes for CASSSLTDSNYGYTF.

DNA for the CDR3: TGTGCCAGCAGCTTGCAGGGTTCGGGTAGCACCATATATTTT. Translation gives CASSLQGSGSTIYF. The chain joins TRBV7-2 to TRBJ1-3, with D perhaps TRBD1 (5 bases). CDR3 length equals 14 residues. CDR1 is SGHTA and CDR2 is FQGNSA in the germline V gene. The ends were cut back, 3 bases at V and 9 bases at J, with 15 bases in the middle.

CDR3 nucleotides: TGCGCCAGCAGGGACGCAACTAATGAAAAACTGTTTTTT. It translates to CASRDATNEKLFF. The rearrangement uses TRBV5-1 and TRBJ1-4; D is uncertain. V was shortened by 5 bases and J by 0 bases, with 5 bases between the two germline ends. Germline-derived CDR1 and CDR2 are SGHRS and YFSETQ. CDR3 length equals 13 residues.